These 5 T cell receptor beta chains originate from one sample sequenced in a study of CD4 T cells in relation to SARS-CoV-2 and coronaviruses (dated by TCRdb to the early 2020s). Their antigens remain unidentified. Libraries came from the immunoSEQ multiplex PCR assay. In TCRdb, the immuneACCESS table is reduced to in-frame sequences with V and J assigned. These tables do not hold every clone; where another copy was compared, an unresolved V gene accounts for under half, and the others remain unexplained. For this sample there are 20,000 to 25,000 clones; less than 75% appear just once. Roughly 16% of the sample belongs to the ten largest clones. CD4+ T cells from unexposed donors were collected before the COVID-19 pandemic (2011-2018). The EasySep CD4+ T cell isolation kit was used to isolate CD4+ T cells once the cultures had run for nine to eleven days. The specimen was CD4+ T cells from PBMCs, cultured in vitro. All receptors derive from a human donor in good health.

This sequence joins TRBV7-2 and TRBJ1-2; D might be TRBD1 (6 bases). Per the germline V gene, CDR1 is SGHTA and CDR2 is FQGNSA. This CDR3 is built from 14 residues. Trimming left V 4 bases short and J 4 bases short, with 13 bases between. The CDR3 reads CASSWNRDTYGYTF. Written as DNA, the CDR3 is TGTGCCAGCAGCTGGAACCGGGACACCTATGGCTACACCTTC. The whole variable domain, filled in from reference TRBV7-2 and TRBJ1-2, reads GAGVSQSPSNKVTEKGKDVELRCDPISGHTALYWYRQSLGQGLEFLIYFQGNSAPDKSGLPSDRFSAERTGGSVSTLTIQRTQQEDSAVYLCASSWNRDTYGYTFGSGTRLTVV.

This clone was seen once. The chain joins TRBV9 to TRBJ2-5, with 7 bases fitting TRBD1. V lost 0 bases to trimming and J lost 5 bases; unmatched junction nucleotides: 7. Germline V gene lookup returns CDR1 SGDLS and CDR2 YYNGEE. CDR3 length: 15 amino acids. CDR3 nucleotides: TGTGCCAGCAGCGTAGAGGGACAGAGGCGGGAGACCCAGTACTTC. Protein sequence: CASSVEGQRRETQYF.

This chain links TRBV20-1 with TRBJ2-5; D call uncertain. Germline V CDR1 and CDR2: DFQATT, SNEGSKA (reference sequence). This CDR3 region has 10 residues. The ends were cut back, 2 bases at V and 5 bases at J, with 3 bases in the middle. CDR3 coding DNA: TGCAGTGCTAGAACGGAGACCCAGTACTTC. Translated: CSARTETQYF.

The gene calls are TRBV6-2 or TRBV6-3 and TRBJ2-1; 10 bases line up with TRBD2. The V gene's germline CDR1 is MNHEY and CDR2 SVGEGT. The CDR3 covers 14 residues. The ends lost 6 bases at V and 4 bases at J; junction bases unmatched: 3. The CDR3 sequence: CASSKRGGYNEQFF. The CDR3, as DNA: TGTGCCAGCAGCAAGCGGGGGGGTTACAATGAGCAGTTCTTC.

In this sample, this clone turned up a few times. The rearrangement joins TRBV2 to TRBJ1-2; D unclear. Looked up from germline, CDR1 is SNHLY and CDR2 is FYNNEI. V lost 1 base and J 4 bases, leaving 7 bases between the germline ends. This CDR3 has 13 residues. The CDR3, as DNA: TGTGCCAGCAGTGAAGGGATGGGCTATGGCTACACCTTC. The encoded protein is CASSEGMGYGYTF.